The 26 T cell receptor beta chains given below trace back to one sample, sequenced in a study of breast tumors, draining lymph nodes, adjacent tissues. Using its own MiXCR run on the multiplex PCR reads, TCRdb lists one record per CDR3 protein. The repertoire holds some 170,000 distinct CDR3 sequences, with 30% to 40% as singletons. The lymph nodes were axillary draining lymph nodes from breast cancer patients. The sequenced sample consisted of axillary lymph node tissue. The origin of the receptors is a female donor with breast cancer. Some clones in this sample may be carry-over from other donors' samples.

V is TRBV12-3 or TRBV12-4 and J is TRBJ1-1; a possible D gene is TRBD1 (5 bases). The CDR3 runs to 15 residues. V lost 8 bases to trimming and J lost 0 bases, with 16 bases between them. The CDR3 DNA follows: TGTGCCAGCCGCGACCGGGGCAGCCTGAACACTGAAGCTTTCTTT. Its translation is CASRDRGSLNTEAFF.

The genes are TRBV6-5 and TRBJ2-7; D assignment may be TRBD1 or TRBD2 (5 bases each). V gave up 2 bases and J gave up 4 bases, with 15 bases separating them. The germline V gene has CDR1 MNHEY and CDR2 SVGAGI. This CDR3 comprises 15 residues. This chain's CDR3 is CASSYGASGSYEQYF. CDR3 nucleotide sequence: TGTGCCAGCAGTTACGGGGCTAGTGGGAGTTACGAGCAGTACTTC.

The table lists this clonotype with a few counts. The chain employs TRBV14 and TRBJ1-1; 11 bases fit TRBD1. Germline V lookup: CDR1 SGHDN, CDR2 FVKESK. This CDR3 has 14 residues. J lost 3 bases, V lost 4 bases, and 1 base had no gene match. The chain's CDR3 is CASSRGQGDTEAFF. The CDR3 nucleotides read TGTGCCAGCAGCCGGGGACAGGGGGACACTGAAGCTTTCTTT.

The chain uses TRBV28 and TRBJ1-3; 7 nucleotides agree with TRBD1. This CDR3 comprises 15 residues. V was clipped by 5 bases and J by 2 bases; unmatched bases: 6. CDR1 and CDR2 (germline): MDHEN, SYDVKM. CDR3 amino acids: CASSPGDSPGNTIYF. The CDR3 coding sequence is TGTGCCAGCAGTCCGGGGGACAGCCCTGGAAACACCATATATTTT.

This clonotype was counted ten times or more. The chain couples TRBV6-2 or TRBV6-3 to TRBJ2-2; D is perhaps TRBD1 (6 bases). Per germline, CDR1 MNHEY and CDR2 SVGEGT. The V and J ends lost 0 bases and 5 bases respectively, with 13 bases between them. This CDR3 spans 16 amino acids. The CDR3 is CASSYSRRGWTGELFF. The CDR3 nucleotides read TGTGCCAGCAGTTACTCACGCAGGGGTTGGACCGGGGAGCTGTTTTTT.

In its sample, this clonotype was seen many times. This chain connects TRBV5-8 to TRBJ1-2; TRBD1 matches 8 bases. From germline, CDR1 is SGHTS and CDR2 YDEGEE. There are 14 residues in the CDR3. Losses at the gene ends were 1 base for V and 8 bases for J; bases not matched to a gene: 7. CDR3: CASSLQGASGGYTF. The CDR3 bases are TGTGCCAGCAGCTTGCAGGGGGCATCGGGAGGCTACACCTTC.

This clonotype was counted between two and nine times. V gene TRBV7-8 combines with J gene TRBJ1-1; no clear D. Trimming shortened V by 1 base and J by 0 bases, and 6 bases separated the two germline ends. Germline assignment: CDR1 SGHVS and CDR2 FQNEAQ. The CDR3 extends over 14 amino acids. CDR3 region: CASSLGSLNTEAFF. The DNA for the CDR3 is TGTGCCAGCAGCTTAGGAAGCCTGAACACTGAAGCTTTCTTT.

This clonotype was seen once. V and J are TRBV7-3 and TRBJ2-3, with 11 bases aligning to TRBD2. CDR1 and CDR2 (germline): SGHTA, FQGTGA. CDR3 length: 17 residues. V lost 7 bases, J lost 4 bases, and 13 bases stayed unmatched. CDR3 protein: CASKLLAGGLAADTQYF. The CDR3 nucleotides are TGTGCCAGCAAGTTATTAGCGGGAGGGTTAGCGGCAGATACGCAGTATTTT. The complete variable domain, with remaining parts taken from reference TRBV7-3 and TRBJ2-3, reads GAGVSQTPSNKVTEKGKYVELRCDPISGHTALYWYRQSLGQGPEFLIYFQGTGAADDSGLPNDRFFAVRPEGSVSTLKIQRTERGDSAVYLCASKLLAGGLAADTQYFGPGTRLTVL.

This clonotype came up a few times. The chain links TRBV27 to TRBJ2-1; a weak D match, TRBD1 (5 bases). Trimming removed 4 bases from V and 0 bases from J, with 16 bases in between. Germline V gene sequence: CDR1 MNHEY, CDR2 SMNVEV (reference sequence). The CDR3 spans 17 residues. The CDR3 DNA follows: TGTGCCAGCAGTTATCAGGGTATAGGAAGCTCCTACAATGAGCAGTTCTTC. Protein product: CASSYQGIGSSYNEQFF.

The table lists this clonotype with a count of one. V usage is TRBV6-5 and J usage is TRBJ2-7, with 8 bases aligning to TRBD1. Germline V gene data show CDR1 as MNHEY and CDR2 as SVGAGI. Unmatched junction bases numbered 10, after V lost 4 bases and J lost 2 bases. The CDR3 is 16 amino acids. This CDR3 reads CASSSPGQDHPYEQYF. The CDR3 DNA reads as TGTGCCAGCAGTTCTCCGGGACAGGACCACCCCTACGAGCAGTACTTC.

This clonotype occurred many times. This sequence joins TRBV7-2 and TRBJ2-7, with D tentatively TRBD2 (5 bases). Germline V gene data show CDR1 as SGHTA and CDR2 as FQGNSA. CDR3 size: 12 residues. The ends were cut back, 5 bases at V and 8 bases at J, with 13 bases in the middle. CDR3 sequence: CASSPSPGKQYF. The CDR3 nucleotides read TGTGCCAGCAGCCCCTCGCCGGGGAAGCAGTACTTC. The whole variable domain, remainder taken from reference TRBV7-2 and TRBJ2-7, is GAGVSQSPSNKVTEKGKDVELRCDPISGHTALYWYRQSLGQGLEFLIYFQGNSAPDKSGLPSDRFSAERTGGSVSTLTIQRTQQEDSAVYLCASSPSPGKQYFGPGTRLTVT.

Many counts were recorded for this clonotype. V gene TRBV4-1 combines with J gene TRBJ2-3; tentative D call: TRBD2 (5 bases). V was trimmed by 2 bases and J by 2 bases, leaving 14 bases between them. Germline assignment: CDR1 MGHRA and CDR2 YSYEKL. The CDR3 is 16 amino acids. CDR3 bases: TGCGCCAGCAGCCAAAATCCAGGACTTAACACAGATACGCAGTATTTT. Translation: CASSQNPGLNTDTQYF.

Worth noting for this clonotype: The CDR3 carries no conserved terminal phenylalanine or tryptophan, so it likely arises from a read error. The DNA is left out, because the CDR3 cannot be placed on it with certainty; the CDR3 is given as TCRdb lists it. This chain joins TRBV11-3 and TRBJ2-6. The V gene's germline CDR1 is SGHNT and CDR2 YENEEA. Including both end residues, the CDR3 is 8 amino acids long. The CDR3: CASSLMTS.

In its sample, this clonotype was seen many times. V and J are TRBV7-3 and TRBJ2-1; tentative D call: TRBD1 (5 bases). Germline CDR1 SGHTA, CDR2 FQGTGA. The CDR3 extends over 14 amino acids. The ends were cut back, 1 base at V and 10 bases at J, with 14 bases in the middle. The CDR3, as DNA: TGTGCCAGCAGCTTAAGTAGACAGCTGGGGGAGCAGTTCTTC. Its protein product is CASSLSRQLGEQFF.

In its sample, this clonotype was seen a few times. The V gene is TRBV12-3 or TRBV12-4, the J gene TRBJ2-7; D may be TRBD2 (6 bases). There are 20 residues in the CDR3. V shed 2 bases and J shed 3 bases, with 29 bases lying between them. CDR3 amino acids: CASSLIAPSALEAGGYEQYF. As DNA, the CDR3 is TGTGCCAGCAGTTTAATAGCGCCTAGCGCACTAGAGGCCGGGGGCTACGAGCAGTACTTC.

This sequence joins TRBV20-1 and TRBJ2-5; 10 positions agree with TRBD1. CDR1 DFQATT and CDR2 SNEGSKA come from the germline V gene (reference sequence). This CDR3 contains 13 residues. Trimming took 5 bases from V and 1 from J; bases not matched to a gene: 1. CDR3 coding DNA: TGCAGTGCTGGACAGGGGGTCCAAGAGACCCAGTACTTC. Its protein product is CSAGQGVQETQYF.

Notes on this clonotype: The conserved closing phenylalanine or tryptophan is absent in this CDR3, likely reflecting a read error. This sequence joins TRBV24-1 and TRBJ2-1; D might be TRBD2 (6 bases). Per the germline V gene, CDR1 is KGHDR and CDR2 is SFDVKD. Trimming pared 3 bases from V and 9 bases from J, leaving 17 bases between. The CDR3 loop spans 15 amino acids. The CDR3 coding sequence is TGTGCCACCAGTGATCCGGGACTGCCTACCAGTGAGCAGTTCTCC. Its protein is CATSDPGLPTSEQFS.

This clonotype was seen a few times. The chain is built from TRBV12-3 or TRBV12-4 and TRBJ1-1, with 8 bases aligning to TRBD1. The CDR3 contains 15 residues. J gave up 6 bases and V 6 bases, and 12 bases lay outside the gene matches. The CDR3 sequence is CASRSRQGIFAEAFF. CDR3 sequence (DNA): TGTGCCAGCAGATCGAGACAGGGGATCTTCGCTGAAGCTTTCTTT.

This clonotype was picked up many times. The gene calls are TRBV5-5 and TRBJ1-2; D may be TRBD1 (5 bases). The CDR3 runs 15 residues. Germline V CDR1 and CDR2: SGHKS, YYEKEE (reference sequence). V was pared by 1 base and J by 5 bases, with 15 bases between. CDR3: CASSLPRGSLYGYTF. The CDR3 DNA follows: TGTGCCAGCAGCTTGCCCCGGGGCAGTTTATATGGCTACACCTTC. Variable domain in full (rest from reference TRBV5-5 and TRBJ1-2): DAGVTQSPTHLIKTRGQQVTLRCSPISGHKSVSWYQQVLGQGPQFIFQYYEKEERGRGNFPDRFSARQFPNYSSELNVNALLLGDSALYLCASSLPRGSLYGYTFGSGTRLTVV.

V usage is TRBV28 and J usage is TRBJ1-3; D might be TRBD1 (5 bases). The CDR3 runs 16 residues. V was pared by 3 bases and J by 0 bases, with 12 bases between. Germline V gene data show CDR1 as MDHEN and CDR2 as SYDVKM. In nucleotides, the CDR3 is TGTGCCAGCAGTTTGGGGGGGGGTCCCTCTGGAAACACCATATATTTT. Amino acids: CASSLGGGPSGNTIYF.

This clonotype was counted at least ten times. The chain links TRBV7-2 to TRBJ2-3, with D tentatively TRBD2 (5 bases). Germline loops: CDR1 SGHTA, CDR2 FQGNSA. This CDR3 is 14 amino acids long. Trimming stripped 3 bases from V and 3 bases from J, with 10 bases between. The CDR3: CASSFEGSTDTQYF. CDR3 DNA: TGTGCCAGCAGCTTTGAGGGAAGTACAGATACGCAGTATTTT. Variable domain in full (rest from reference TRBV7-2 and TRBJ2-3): GAGVSQSPSNKVTEKGKDVELRCDPISGHTALYWYRQSLGQGLEFLIYFQGNSAPDKSGLPSDRFSAERTGGSVSTLTIQRTQQEDSAVYLCASSFEGSTDTQYFGPGTRLTVL.

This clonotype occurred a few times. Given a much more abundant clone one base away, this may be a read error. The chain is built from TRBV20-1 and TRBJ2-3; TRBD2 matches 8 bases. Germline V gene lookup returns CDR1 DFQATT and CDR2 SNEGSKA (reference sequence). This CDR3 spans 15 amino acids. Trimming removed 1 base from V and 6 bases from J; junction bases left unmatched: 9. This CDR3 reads CSARAGGVASDTQYF. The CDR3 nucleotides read TGCAGTGCTAGAGCGGGGGGGGTCGCCTCTGATACGCAGTATTTT.

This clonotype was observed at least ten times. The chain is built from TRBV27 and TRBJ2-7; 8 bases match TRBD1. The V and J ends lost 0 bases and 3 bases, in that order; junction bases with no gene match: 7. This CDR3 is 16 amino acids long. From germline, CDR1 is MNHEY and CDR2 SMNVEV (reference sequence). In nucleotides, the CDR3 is TGTGCCAGCAGTTTATCTCCCAGGGGGCCTCTCTACGAGCAGTACTTC. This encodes CASSLSPRGPLYEQYF.

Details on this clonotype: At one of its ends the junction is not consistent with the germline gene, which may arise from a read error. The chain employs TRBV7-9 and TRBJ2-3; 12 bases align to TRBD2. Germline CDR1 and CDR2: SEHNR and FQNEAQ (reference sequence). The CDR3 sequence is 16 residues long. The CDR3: CASGRGLAGITDTRYF. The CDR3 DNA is TGTGCCAGCGGCCGTGGACTAGCGGGGATAACAGATACGCGGTATTTT.

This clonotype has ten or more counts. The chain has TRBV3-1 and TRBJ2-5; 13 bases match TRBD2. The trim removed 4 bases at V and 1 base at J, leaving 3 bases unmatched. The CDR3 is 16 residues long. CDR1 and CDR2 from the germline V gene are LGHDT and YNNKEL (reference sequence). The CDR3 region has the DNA TGTGCCAGCAGCCCCGGGACTAGCGGGGCCCAAGAGACCCAGTACTTC. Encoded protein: CASSPGTSGAQETQYF.

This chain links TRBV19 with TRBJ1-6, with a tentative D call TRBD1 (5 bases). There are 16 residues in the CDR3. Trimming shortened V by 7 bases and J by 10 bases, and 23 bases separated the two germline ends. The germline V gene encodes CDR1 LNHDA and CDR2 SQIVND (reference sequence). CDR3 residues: CASNARQQVGNSPLHF. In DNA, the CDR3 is TGTGCCAGTAATGCCCGACAGCAAGTCGGGAACTCACCCCTCCACTTT.